Listed below are T cell receptor beta chains from one sample, sequenced in a study of blood T cell repertoires in COVID-19. Clones were read by immunoSEQ multiplex PCR, and TCRdb kept only the in-frame ones, dropping some. Of approximately 110,000 clones in the sample, roughly four fifths were seen once. Input material: peripheral blood. These receptors all come from a man between 65 and 80 years old with active or convalescent COVID-19. CDR3s include the opening cysteine and the closing phenylalanine or tryptophan.

v_call	j_call	cdr3_aa
TRBV30	TRBJ2-5	CAWRAGNTQYF
TRBV2	TRBJ2-1	CASNVNSYNEQFF
TRBV9	TRBJ1-3	CASSGDRGNTIYF
TRBV3-1/TRBV3-2	TRBJ2-3	CASSQGSTGDTQYF
TRBV18	TRBJ1-2	CASSGDMSAYGYTF
TRBV4-1	TRBJ1-3	CASSQEHSSGNTIYF
TRBV19	TRBJ1-6	CASSSNAGDSPLHF
TRBV24-1	TRBJ2-1	CATKSGDSYNEQFF
TRBV5-8	TRBJ2-7	CASSLVTSGGTQQYF
TRBV12-3/TRBV12-4	TRBJ2-7	CASSRGGNEQYF
TRBV7-9	TRBJ2-3	CASSFEVTDTQYF
TRBV30	TRBJ2-7	CASAGEAYEQYF
TRBV21-1	TRBJ2-7	CASSKESQATFSYEQYF
TRBV5-1	TRBJ2-1	CASSSLTGDEQFF
TRBV19	TRBJ1-4	CASNGGAANEKLFF
TRBV7-6	TRBJ1-1	CASSLGEGVPEAFF
TRBV5-1	TRBJ2-5	CASSLMRESETQYF
TRBV4-1	TRBJ2-6	CASNPGKLSGANVLTF